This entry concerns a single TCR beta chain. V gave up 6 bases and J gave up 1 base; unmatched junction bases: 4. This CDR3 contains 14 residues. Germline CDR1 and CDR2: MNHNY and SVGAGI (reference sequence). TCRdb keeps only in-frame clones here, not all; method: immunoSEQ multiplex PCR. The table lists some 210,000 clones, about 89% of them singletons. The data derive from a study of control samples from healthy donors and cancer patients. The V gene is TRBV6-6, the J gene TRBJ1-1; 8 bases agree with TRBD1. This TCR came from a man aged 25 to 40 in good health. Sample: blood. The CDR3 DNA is TGTGCCAGCAGCCACGGACAGGGGAACACTGAAGCTTTCTTT. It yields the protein CASSHGQGNTEAFF.